This TCR beta chain was documented in a study of cytomegalovirus exposure and HLA in healthy donors. Study background: Both the 95 to 150 validation repertoires and the roughly 700 first-cohort repertoires used the same platform, as reported by a later analysis. General study results and limits: The study designated around 150 TCR beta chains cytomegalovirus-associated. Cytomegalovirus status was reportedly diagnosed by the classifier with high sensitivity and specificity. There were some public TCRs occurring in many donors, but most TCR sequences were rare.

Concerning this clone: Its antigen is currently unknown.

Germline V gene data show CDR1 as SGHAT and CDR2 as FQNNGV. Trimming removed 5 bases from V and 5 bases from J, with 18 bases in between. The CDR3 is 15 residues long. The assay was immunoSEQ multiplex PCR, and TCRdb's table has in-frame clones only and misses some. The table has more than 85,000 clones, roughly 90% seen once; the top ten hold roughly 2.2%. Source material: PBMCs. The chain joins TRBV11-2 to TRBJ1-1; a possible D gene is TRBD1 (6 bases). This TCR was recovered from a woman between 18 and 29 years old in good health and CMV-seronegative. Here the CDR3 DNA reads TGTGCCAGCAGCCGAGGGGGTAGGGGTGGTACTGAAGCTTTCTTT. It encodes CASSRGGRGGTEAFF.